Shown below are 25 T cell receptor beta chains from a single sample sequenced in a study of cytomegalovirus exposure and HLA in healthy donors. Vbeta (60) and Jbeta (13) primers were used in the PCR. Profiled with immunoSEQ multiplex PCR; TCRdb holds only in-frame clones, not every one. This table has about 190,000 clones, about 80% appearing once. Material: PBMCs. These TCRs come from a woman in her forties in good health and CMV-seronegative.

This chain links TRBV4-3 with TRBJ2-6; D perhaps matches TRBD2 (5 bases). Trimming pared 3 bases from V and 4 bases from J, leaving 10 bases between. Germline CDR1 reads LGHNA; CDR2 reads YSLEER. CDR3 size: 15 residues. Here the CDR3 reads CASSQGAGGANVLTF. The CDR3 nucleotides read TGCGCCAGCAGCCAGGGAGCAGGAGGGGCCAACGTCCTGACTTTC.

The rearrangement uses TRBV11-3 and TRBJ2-7, with D maybe TRBD2 (6 bases). Trimming left V 8 bases short and J 0 bases short, with 11 bases between. This CDR3 is built from 13 residues. CDR1 and CDR2 from the germline V gene are SGHNT and YENEEA. CDR3 in DNA: TGTGCCAGCTCCCCGGGGGACTCCTACGAGCAGTACTTC. Translation: CASSPGDSYEQYF.

The rearrangement uses TRBV19 and TRBJ2-1; 12 bases are a match to TRBD2. J was trimmed by 9 bases and V by 0 bases; bases with no gene match: 12. This CDR3 is built from 18 residues. CDR1 and CDR2 from the germline V gene are LNHDA and SQIVND (reference sequence). The CDR3 DNA sequence: TGTGCCAGTAGTATAGAGCCCTTTACTAGCGGGAGGTTCGGTGAGCAGTTCTTC. This translates into CASSIEPFTSGRFGEQFF.

V usage is TRBV11-2 and J usage is TRBJ2-3, with a weak D call TRBD1 (6 bases). CDR1 SGHAT and CDR2 FQNNGV come from the germline V gene. The germline V and J ends were trimmed by 8 bases and 8 bases, with 23 bases remaining between them. CDR3 size: 15 residues. The CDR3 spells CASLGSAPGRGTQYF. CDR3 bases: TGTGCCAGCCTGGGCTCGGCCCCAGGCAGGGGTACGCAGTATTTT.

The chain links TRBV6-6 to TRBJ2-7; the D gene is possibly TRBD1 (5 bases). Trimming pared 0 bases from V and 5 bases from J, leaving 11 bases between. The CDR3 is 14 amino acids. Germline assignment: CDR1 MNHNY and CDR2 SVGAGI (reference sequence). The DNA of the CDR3 is TGTGCCAGCAGTTACTCGAGCACAGGACACGAGCAGTACTTC. This sequence encodes CASSYSSTGHEQYF.

The gene calls are TRBV7-8 and TRBJ1-3; D is unclear. There are 13 residues in the CDR3. Germline lookup yields CDR1 SGHVS and CDR2 FQNEAQ. V lost 4 bases and J lost 4, with 8 bases in between. The CDR3 DNA follows: TGTGCCAGCAGCTCGACGCGGGGAAACACCATATATTTT. Translation gives CASSSTRGNTIYF.

The genes are TRBV7-9 and TRBJ1-2, with 7 bases matching TRBD1. The CDR3 length is 15 residues. Germline V gives CDR1 SEHNR, CDR2 FQNEAQ (reference sequence). V was clipped by 5 bases and J by 7 bases; unmatched bases: 13. The CDR3 DNA sequence: TGTGCCAGCAGCACCCTACGGGACAGTTTAAGTGGCTACACCTTC. It yields the protein CASSTLRDSLSGYTF.

The V call is TRBV6-6, the J call TRBJ1-1; 7 nucleotides agree with TRBD1. The V and J ends lost 5 bases and 6 bases, in that order; junction bases with no gene match: 3. CDR1 is MNHNY and CDR2 is SVGAGI in the germline V gene (reference sequence). The CDR3 totals 12 residues. CDR3 protein: CASSDRDPEAFF. DNA of the CDR3: TGTGCCAGCAGTGACAGGGACCCTGAAGCTTTCTTT.

The chain employs TRBV7-9 and TRBJ2-1, with D unclear. V was pared by 1 base and J by 2 bases, with 6 bases between. The CDR3 spans 14 residues. CDR1 is SEHNR, CDR2 FQNEAQ, per germline (reference sequence). CDR3 coding DNA: TGTGCCAGCAGCTTAGTCCAGGCCTACAATGAGCAGTTCTTC. Translating it yields CASSLVQAYNEQFF.

The rearrangement links TRBV9 to TRBJ1-2; a possible D gene is TRBD1 (6 bases). The germline V gene encodes CDR1 SGDLS and CDR2 YYNGEE. V lost 3 bases, J lost 3 bases, and 15 bases lay in between. The CDR3 consists of 15 residues. This CDR3 reads CASSAGQPYDYGYTF. CDR3 DNA sequence: TGTGCCAGCAGCGCCGGACAGCCGTACGACTATGGCTACACCTTC. The complete variable domain, with remaining parts taken from reference TRBV9 and TRBJ1-2, reads DSGVTQTPKHLITATGQRVTLRCSPRSGDLSVYWYQQSLDQGLQFLIQYYNGEERAKGNILERFSAQQFPDLHSELNLSSLELGDSALYFCASSAGQPYDYGYTFGSGTRLTVV.

The chain carries TRBV12-5 and TRBJ2-1; 7 bases fit TRBD2. Germline loops: CDR1 LGHNT, CDR2 FRNRAP. V dropped 6 bases and J dropped 8; count of bases not matched to a gene: 10. This CDR3 spans 14 amino acids. The CDR3 coding sequence is TGTGCTAGTGGGATCAGCGGGACGACCCATGAGCAGTTCTTC. This gives the protein CASGISGTTHEQFF.

This chain links TRBV5-1 with TRBJ2-1; 14 bases fit TRBD2. Germline V lookup: CDR1 SGHRS, CDR2 YFSETQ. The CDR3 spans 15 residues. J lost 12 bases, V lost 1 base, and 6 bases had no gene match. The CDR3 DNA reads as TGCGCCAGCAGCTTGTTGGGGACTAGCGGGAGAGCGCAGTTCTTC. As protein: CASSLLGTSGRAQFF.

The V call is TRBV5-4, the J call TRBJ2-3; TRBD2 matches at 7 bases. V was pared by 4 bases and J by 0 bases, with 8 bases of the junction left unmatched. This CDR3 comprises 16 residues. CDR1 and CDR2 from the germline V gene are SGHNT and YYREEE (reference sequence). The CDR3 is CASSRGSLGSTDTQYF. The DNA of the CDR3 is TGTGCCAGCAGCCGCGGGAGCCTGGGTAGCACAGATACGCAGTATTTT.

The chain couples TRBV5-8 to TRBJ2-3; D is unclear. This CDR3 contains 14 residues. Trimming removed 1 base at V and 1 base at J, with 7 bases between. Per germline, CDR1 SGHTS and CDR2 YDEGEE. CDR3 region: CASSLNSGTDTQYF. In nucleotides, the CDR3 is TGTGCCAGCAGCTTGAATTCGGGCACAGATACGCAGTATTTT.

In this sample, this clone turned up a few times. The chain combines TRBV4-3 with TRBJ2-2, with 7 bases identical to TRBD2. Germline V gene data show CDR1 as LGHNA and CDR2 as YSLEER. V dropped 0 bases and J dropped 8; count of bases not matched to a gene: 12. This CDR3 comprises 17 residues. CDR3 in DNA: TGCGCCAGCAGCCAAGATTCGGGGAGGGCCTATCCTGGGGAGCTGTTTTTT. Protein product: CASSQDSGRAYPGELFF.

The gene calls are TRBV5-4 and TRBJ2-1; TRBD2 matches at 7 bases. The CDR3 covers 15 residues. After removal of 4 bases from V and 4 bases from J, the junction contained 8 bases not matched to a gene. Per germline, CDR1 SGHNT and CDR2 YYREEE (reference sequence). The DNA of the CDR3 is TGTGCCAGCAGCCCACTAGGGGAGGGATACAATGAGCAGTTCTTC. Translating gives CASSPLGEGYNEQFF.

The chain carries TRBV6-6 and TRBJ2-5; possible D gene TRBD2, 5 bases. V dropped 5 bases and J dropped 3 bases, with 13 bases sitting between them. CDR3 size: 14 residues. Germline CDR1 and CDR2: MNHNY and SVGAGI (reference sequence). This CDR3 reads CASSGSSLKETQYF. The CDR3, as DNA: TGTGCCAGCAGTGGCTCTAGCCTAAAAGAGACCCAGTACTTC.

J is TRBJ1-2 and V is TRBV14; D call uncertain. V was cut by 2 bases and J by 3 bases, with 13 bases left in between. The length of the CDR3 is 15 residues. Germline CDR1 SGHDN, CDR2 FVKESK. The CDR3 loop is CASSQNAGLDYGYTF. In DNA, the CDR3 is TGTGCCAGCAGCCAAAACGCGGGGTTGGACTATGGCTACACCTTC.

The CDR3 loop is CASKQGASGNTIYF. The CDR3 nucleotides are TGTGCCAGTAAACAGGGGGCATCTGGAAACACCATATATTTT. The V gene is TRBV19, the J gene TRBJ1-3, with 9 bases fitting TRBD1. The CDR3 extends over 14 amino acids. Per the germline V gene, CDR1 is LNHDA and CDR2 is SQIVND (reference sequence). V was pared by 7 bases and J by 1 base, with 2 bases of the junction left unmatched.

This rearrangement joins TRBV10-3 to TRBJ2-7, with 7 bases lining up with TRBD1. The CDR3 has 15 residues. V lost 6 bases, J lost 12 bases, and 20 bases stayed unmatched. Germline V gene lookup returns CDR1 ENHRY and CDR2 SYGVKD. CDR3 DNA sequence: TGTGCCATCAGCGGAACCGGGACAGCGACATCCTACTGGTACTTC. Translated: CAISGTGTATSYWYF.

This chain links TRBV15 with TRBJ2-1, with D hard to call. Germline V lookup: CDR1 LNHNV, CDR2 YYDKDF (reference sequence). Between the trimmed V and J ends, which lost 1 base and 8 bases, there was a span of 3 bases. There are 11 residues in the CDR3. CDR3 protein: CATSRAYEQFF. For the CDR3, the DNA is TGTGCCACCAGCAGAGCATATGAGCAGTTCTTC.

Points on this clone: One end of the junction fails to match germline, which may point to a read error. The chain is built from TRBV7-3 and TRBJ2-1; 14 bases map to TRBD2. This CDR3 has 15 amino acids. Germline CDR1 and CDR2: SGHTA and FQGTGA. CDR3 protein: CASSVTGLAGDEQFF. CDR3 nucleotides: TGTGCCAGCAGCGTAACGGGACTAGCGGGAGATGAGCAGTTCTTC. The variable domain in full, completed from reference TRBV7-3 and TRBJ2-1, reads GAGVSQTPSNKVTEKGKYVELRCDPISGHTALYWYRQSLGQGPEFLIYFQGTGAADDSGLPNDRFFAVRPEGSVSTLKIQRTERGDSAVYLCASSVTGLAGDEQFFGPGTRLTVL.

This rearrangement joins TRBV5-6 to TRBJ2-7; TRBD1 might be the D (6 bases). The CDR3 spans 15 residues. With 0 bases removed from V and 2 bases from J, the gap between germline ends came to 12 bases. Germline V gives CDR1 SGHDT, CDR2 YYEEEE. The CDR3 DNA sequence: TGTGCCAGCAGCTTGGCCTTACAGGGAACCTACGAGCAGTACTTC. Protein sequence: CASSLALQGTYEQYF.

This clone was observed a handful of times. J is TRBJ2-1 and V is TRBV18; 14 bases match TRBD2. Germline V lookup: CDR1 KGHSH, CDR2 LQKENI. This CDR3 is built from 14 residues. Trimming cost V 3 bases and J 15 bases; bases outside gene matches: 7. For the CDR3, the DNA is TGTGCCAGCTCACCGGGACTAGCGGGAGATTTGGTGTTCTTC. It yields the protein CASSPGLAGDLVFF.

The rearrangement links TRBV4-1 to TRBJ2-5; TRBD1 might be the D (6 bases). V dropped 1 base and J dropped 4 bases, with 13 bases sitting between them. This CDR3 region has 15 residues. CDR1 is MGHRA and CDR2 is YSYEKL in the germline V gene. The CDR3 bases are TGCGCCAGCAGCCAAGGAGGACAGTCGGGAGAGACCCAGTACTTC. Protein product: CASSQGGQSGETQYF.